This TCR beta chain was sequenced during a study of beta chain features in type 1 diabetes. Study-wide findings and caveats: Moderately but significantly shorter TCRB CDR3s were found in Type 1 diabetes patients in all four CD4+ subsets.

Of the isolated RNA, all was reverse transcribed, and so the sequenced material was expressed TCRB transcripts. The repertoire was sequenced with immunoSEQ multiplex PCR; TCRdb's copy has only in-frame clones and lacks some. The sample records about 740,000 clones, under 15% being singletons. As regards this clone: What it binds is not known.

Trimming stripped 8 bases from V and 4 bases from J, with 24 bases between. Looked up from germline, CDR1 is SNHLY and CDR2 is FYNNEI. This CDR3 contains 17 residues. The clonotype originates from a young man with type 1 diabetes. The sequenced material came from naive CD4+ T cells from blood. The chain links TRBV2 to TRBJ1-5; D is unclear. In nucleotides, the CDR3 is TGTGCCAGCTCGAGTGGAGCGGCCTTAAGCGGGAATCAGCCCCAGCATTTT. Translation gives CASSSGAALSGNQPQHF.